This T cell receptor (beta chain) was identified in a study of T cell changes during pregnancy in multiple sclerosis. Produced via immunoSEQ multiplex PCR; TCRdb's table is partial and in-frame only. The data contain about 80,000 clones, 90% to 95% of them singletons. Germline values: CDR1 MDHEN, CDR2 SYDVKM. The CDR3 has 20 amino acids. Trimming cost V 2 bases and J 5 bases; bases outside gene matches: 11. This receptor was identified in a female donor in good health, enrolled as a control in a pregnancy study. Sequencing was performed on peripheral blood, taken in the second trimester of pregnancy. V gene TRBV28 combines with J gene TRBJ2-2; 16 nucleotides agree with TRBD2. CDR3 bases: TGTGCCAGCAGTTTACCCCCTGGGACTAGCGGGAGGGCCATAACCGGGGAGCTGTTTTTT. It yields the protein CASSLPPGTSGRAITGELFF.